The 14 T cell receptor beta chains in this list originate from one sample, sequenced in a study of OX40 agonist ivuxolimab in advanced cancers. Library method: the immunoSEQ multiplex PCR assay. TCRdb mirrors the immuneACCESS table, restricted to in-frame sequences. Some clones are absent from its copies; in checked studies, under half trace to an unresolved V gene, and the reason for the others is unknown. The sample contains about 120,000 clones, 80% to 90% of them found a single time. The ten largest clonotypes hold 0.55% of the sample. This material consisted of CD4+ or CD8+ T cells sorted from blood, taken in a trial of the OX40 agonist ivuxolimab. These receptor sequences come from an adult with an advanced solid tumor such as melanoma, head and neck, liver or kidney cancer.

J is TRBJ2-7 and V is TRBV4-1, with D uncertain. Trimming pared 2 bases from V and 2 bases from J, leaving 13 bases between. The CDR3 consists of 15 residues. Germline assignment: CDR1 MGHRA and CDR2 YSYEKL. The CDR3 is CASSQFSQTAYEQYF. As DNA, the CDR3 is TGCGCCAGCAGCCAATTCTCCCAAACCGCCTACGAGCAGTACTTC.

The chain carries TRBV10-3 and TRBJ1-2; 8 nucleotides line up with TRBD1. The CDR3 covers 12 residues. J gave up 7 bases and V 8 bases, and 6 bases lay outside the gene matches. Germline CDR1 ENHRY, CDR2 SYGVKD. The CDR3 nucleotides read TGTGCCATCGAAGGACAGGGTCGTGGCTACACCTTC. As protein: CAIEGQGRGYTF.

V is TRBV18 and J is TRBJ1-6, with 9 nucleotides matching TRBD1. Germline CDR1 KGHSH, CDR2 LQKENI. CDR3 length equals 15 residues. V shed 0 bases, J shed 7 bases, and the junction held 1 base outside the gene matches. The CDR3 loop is CASSPPTGGNSPLHF. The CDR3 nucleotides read TGTGCCAGCTCACCACCGACAGGGGGAAATTCACCCCTCCACTTT.

The CDR3 region has the DNA TGTGCCAGTCGGAACTCAGTTCGCGGAGGGGGCTACACCTTC. As protein: CASRNSVRGGGYTF. The chain is built from TRBV30 and TRBJ1-2; D ambiguous. This CDR3 region has 14 residues. Trimming left V 8 bases short and J 8 bases short, with 24 bases between. Germline CDR1 is GTSNPN and CDR2 is SVGIG (reference sequence).

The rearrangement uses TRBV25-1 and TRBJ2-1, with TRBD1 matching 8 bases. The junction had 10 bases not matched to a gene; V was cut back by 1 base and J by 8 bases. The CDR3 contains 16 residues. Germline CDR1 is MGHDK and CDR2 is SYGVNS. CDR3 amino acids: CASSELSTGGSDEQFF. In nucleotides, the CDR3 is TGTGCCAGCAGTGAATTGAGTACAGGGGGGTCCGATGAGCAGTTCTTC.

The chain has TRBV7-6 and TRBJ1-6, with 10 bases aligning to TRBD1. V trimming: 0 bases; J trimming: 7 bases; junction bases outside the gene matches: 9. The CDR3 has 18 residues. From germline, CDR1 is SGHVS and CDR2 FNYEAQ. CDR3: CASSLAPRTGGLNSPLHF. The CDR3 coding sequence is TGTGCCAGCAGCTTAGCGCCTCGGACAGGGGGATTAAATTCACCCCTCCACTTT.

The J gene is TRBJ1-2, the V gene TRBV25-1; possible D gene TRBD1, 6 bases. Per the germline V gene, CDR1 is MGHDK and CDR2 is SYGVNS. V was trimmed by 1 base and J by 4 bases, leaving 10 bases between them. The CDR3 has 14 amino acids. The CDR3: CASSESRTAYGYTF. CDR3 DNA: TGTGCCAGCAGTGAATCTCGGACAGCCTATGGCTACACCTTC.

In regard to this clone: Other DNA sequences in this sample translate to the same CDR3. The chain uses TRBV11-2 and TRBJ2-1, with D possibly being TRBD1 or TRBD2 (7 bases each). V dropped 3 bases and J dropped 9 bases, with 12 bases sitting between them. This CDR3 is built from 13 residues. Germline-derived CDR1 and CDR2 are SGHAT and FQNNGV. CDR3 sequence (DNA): TGTGCCAGCAGCTTTGACAGGGAGGGTGAGCAGTTCTTC. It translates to CASSFDREGEQFF.

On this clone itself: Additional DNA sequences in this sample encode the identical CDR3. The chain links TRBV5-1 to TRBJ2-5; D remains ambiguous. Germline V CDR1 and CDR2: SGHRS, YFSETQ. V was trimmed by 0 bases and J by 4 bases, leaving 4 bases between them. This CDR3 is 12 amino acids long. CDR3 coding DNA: TGCGCCAGCAGCTTGGACGGAGAGACCCAGTACTTC. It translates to CASSLDGETQYF.

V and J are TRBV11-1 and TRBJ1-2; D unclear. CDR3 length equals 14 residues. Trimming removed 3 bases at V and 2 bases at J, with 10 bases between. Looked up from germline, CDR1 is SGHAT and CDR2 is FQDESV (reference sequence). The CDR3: CASSLDQVNYGYTF. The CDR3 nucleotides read TGTGCCAGCAGCTTGGATCAAGTGAACTATGGCTACACCTTC.

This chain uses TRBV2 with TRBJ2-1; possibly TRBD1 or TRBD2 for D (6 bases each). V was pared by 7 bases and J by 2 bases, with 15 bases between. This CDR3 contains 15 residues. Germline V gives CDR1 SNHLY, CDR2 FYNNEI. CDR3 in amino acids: CASTEGGFTYNEQFF. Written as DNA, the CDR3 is TGTGCCAGCACCGAGGGGGGATTTACCTACAATGAGCAGTTCTTC.

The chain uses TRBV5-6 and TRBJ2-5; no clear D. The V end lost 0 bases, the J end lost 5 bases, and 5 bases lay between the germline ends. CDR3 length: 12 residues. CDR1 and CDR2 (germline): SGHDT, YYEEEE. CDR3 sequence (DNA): TGTGCCAGCAGCTTGGAAGAGGAGACCCAGTACTTC. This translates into CASSLEEETQYF.

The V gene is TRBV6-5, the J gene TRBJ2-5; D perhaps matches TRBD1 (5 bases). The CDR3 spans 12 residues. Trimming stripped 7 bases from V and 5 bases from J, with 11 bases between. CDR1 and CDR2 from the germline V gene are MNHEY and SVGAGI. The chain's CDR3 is CASTQGRETQYF. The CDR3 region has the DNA TGTGCCAGCACTCAGGGTCGGGAGACCCAGTACTTC.

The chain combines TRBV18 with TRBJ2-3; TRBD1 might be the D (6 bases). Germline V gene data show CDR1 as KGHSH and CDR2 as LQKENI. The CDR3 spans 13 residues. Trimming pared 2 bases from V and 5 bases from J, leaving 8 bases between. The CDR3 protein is CASSPGGEDTQYF. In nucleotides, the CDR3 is TGTGCCAGCTCACCAGGGGGCGAAGATACGCAGTATTTT. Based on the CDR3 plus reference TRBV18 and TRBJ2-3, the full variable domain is NAGVMQNPRHLVRRRGQEARLRCSPMKGHSHVYWYRQLPEEGLKFMVYLQKENIIDESGMPKERFSAEFPKEGPSILRIQQVVRGDSAAYFCASSPGGEDTQYFGPGTRLTVL.